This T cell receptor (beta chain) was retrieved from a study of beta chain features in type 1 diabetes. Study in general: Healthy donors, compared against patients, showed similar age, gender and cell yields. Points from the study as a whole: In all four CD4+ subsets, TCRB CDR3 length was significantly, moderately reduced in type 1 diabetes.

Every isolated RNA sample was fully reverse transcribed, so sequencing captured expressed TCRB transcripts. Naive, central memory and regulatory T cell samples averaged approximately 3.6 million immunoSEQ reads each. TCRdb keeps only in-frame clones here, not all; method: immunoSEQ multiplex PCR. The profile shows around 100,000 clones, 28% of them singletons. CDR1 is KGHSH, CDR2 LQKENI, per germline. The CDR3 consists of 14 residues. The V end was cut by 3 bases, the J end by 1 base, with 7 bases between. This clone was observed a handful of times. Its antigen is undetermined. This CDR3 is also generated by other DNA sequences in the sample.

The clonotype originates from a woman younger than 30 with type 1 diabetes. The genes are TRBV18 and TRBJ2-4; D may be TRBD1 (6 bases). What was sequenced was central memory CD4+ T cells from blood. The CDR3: CASSPDRAKNIQYF. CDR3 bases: TGTGCCAGCTCACCCGACAGGGCCAAAAACATTCAGTACTTC.